The 17 T cell receptor beta chains below were found in one sample sequenced in a study of radiotherapy plus CTLA-4 blockade in lung cancer. Produced via immunoSEQ multiplex PCR; TCRdb's table is partial and in-frame only. Here the sample spans 55,000 to 80,000 clones, more than 75% being singletons. The sample in question was peripheral blood, obtained from a patient treated with radiotherapy plus ipilimumab. The origin of the receptors is a human donor with non-small cell lung cancer that progressed on radiotherapy plus ipilimumab.

The rearrangement joins TRBV15 to TRBJ2-2; D unresolved. V gave up 0 bases and J gave up 7 bases, with 12 bases separating them. The CDR3 has 15 residues. The germline gives CDR1 LNHNV, CDR2 YYDKDF (reference sequence). The CDR3 DNA sequence: TGTGCCACCAGCAGAGAACTCAGCTCAGTCGGGGAGCTGTTTTTT. It codes for CATSRELSSVGELFF.

Only one count was recorded for this clone. The chain links TRBV2 to TRBJ1-5, with a tentative D call TRBD1 (6 bases). The germline V and J ends were trimmed by 6 bases and 2 bases, with 8 bases remaining between them. CDR1 SNHLY and CDR2 FYNNEI come from the germline V gene. This CDR3 has 13 amino acids. The CDR3 here is CASRTGGNQPQHF. The CDR3, as DNA: TGTGCCAGCAGGACAGGAGGCAATCAGCCCCAGCATTTT.

The chain is built from TRBV27 and TRBJ1-3; unclear D gene. The CDR3 loop spans 13 amino acids. The germline gives CDR1 MNHEY, CDR2 SMNVEV (reference sequence). V was clipped by 6 bases and J by 9 bases, with 15 bases between them. The CDR3 coding sequence is TGTGCCAGCAGGCAGGTCGGTTTCGGCACCATATATTTT. Translation gives CASRQVGFGTIYF.

The chain is built from TRBV4-2 and TRBJ2-3, with D unresolved. Between the trimmed V and J ends, which lost 1 base and 7 bases, there was a span of 18 bases. Germline CDR1 and CDR2: LGHNA and YNFKEQ. The CDR3 has 16 residues. The CDR3 here is CASSQGAPPAGYTQYF. Here the CDR3 DNA reads TGTGCCAGCAGCCAAGGAGCACCACCCGCCGGATATACGCAGTATTTT.

The gene calls are TRBV4-1 and TRBJ2-7; 7 bases agree with TRBD1. The V gene's germline CDR1 is MGHRA and CDR2 YSYEKL. Germline trimming cut 0 bases from V and 1 base from J; bases unmatched to any gene: 9. The CDR3 runs to 17 residues. The CDR3 nucleotides read TGCGCCAGCAGCCAAGATCTTGCCTTCAGGGGGTCCTACGAGCAGTACTTC. Translating it yields CASSQDLAFRGSYEQYF.

Only one count was recorded for this clone. This chain joins TRBV5-1 and TRBJ2-5; maybe TRBD2 (5 bases). Looked up from germline, CDR1 is SGHRS and CDR2 is YFSETQ. The CDR3 is 13 residues long. Deletions cut 3 bases from V and 4 bases from J, with 10 bases between. Here the CDR3 DNA reads TGCGCCAGCAGCTCCGGAGGAGCAGAGACCCAGTACTTC. Residues: CASSSGGAETQYF.

This clone has only a few counts. This rearrangement joins TRBV27 to TRBJ2-6; 12 bases fit TRBD2. Per germline, CDR1 MNHEY and CDR2 SMNVEV (reference sequence). CDR3 length equals 18 residues. After removal of 4 bases from V and 2 bases from J, the junction contained 6 bases not matched to a gene. CDR3 in amino acids: CASSSAWTSGAGANVLTF. The CDR3 DNA is TGTGCCAGCAGTTCCGCGTGGACTAGCGGGGCTGGGGCCAACGTCCTGACTTTC.

The CDR3 protein is CASSLGRGNYEQYV. The CDR3 DNA sequence: TGTGCCAGCAGCTTAGGTCGGGGGAACTACGAGCAGTACGTC. J is TRBJ2-7 and V is TRBV11-2; the D gene is possibly TRBD2 (6 bases). The length of the CDR3 is 14 residues. V shed 1 base and J shed 3 bases, with 10 bases lying between them. CDR1 is SGHAT and CDR2 is FQNNGV in the germline V gene.

The chain employs TRBV5-1 and TRBJ2-2; possibly TRBD2 for D (6 bases). Germline V gene data show CDR1 as SGHRS and CDR2 as YFSETQ. The CDR3 has 17 amino acids. V lost 4 bases to trimming and J lost 0 bases, with 16 bases between them. CDR3 loop: CASSTSNGGANTGELFF. The CDR3 region has the DNA TGCGCCAGCAGCACAAGTAACGGGGGAGCGAACACCGGGGAGCTGTTTTTT. The whole variable domain, filled in from reference TRBV5-1 and TRBJ2-2, reads KAGVTQTPRYLIKTRGQQVTLSCSPISGHRSVSWYQQTPGQGLQFLFEYFSETQRNKGNFPGRFSGRQFSNSRSEMNVSTLELGDSALYLCASSTSNGGANTGELFFGEGSRLTVL.

At least ten counts were recorded for this clone. The chain has TRBV15 and TRBJ2-2; 8 bases are shared with TRBD1. The germline V gene has CDR1 LNHNV and CDR2 YYDKDF (reference sequence). This CDR3 spans 16 amino acids. Trimming cost V 0 bases and J 5 bases; bases outside gene matches: 5. The CDR3 DNA is TGTGCCACCAGCAGAGAGGACAGGGAGGAAACCGGGGAGCTGTTTTTT. It codes for CATSREDREETGELFF.

The J gene is TRBJ2-3, the V gene TRBV5-4; no firm D call. V was trimmed by 2 bases and J by 3 bases, leaving 10 bases between them. Per the germline V gene, CDR1 is SGHNT and CDR2 is YYREEE (reference sequence). CDR3 length equals 14 residues. This chain's CDR3 is CASSFLGLTDTQYF. For the CDR3, the DNA is TGTGCCAGCAGCTTCCTAGGGCTTACAGATACGCAGTATTTT.

This chain uses TRBV18 with TRBJ2-1; 11 nucleotides line up with TRBD1. CDR1 and CDR2 from the germline V gene are KGHSH and LQKENI. The V gene end was trimmed by 2 bases and the J gene end by 7 bases; junction bases not matched to a gene: 1. CDR3 length: 14 amino acids. The CDR3 nucleotides are TGTGCCAGCTCACCAGGACAGGGGGCGAATGAGCAGTTCTTC. As protein: CASSPGQGANEQFF.

This clone was seen once. The rearrangement uses TRBV7-9 and TRBJ2-7; no clear D. CDR3 size: 14 residues. The germline V gene encodes CDR1 SEHNR and CDR2 FQNEAQ (reference sequence). Trimming stripped 2 bases from V and 2 bases from J, with 10 bases between. The CDR3, as DNA: TGTGCCAGCAGCTTACAATCTGGACCCTACGAGCAGTACTTC. This gives the protein CASSLQSGPYEQYF.

This clone was recorded a few times. The J gene is TRBJ2-7, the V gene TRBV27; possibly TRBD2 for D (6 bases). The germline gives CDR1 MNHEY, CDR2 SMNVEV (reference sequence). The V gene lost 0 bases and the J gene lost 6 bases, with 9 bases spanning the gap. The CDR3 has 13 residues. The CDR3 DNA reads as TGTGCCAGCAGTTTATCGGGGGGAGTCGAGCAGTACGTC. As protein: CASSLSGGVEQYV.

The V call is TRBV15, the J call TRBJ2-2; D unresolved. Germline loops: CDR1 LNHNV, CDR2 YYDKDF (reference sequence). The V and J ends lost 8 bases and 3 bases respectively, with 16 bases between them. This CDR3 is 15 amino acids long. CDR3 sequence reads: CATGTPSSYTGELFF. The CDR3 region has the DNA TGTGCCACCGGCACCCCTTCTAGTTACACCGGGGAGCTGTTTTTT.

This chain connects TRBV14 to TRBJ2-1; TRBD2 is a possible D gene (6 bases). CDR3 size: 14 residues. V was clipped by 5 bases and J by 10 bases, with 18 bases between them. The germline gives CDR1 SGHDN, CDR2 FVKESK. For the CDR3, the DNA is TGTGCCAGCAGCGACAACCCGGGGAGGCCGGAGCAGTTCTTC. Translated, it gives CASSDNPGRPEQFF.

This rearrangement joins TRBV11-3 to TRBJ2-7; TRBD2 might be the D (6 bases). This CDR3 region has 13 residues. The V gene's germline CDR1 is SGHNT and CDR2 YENEEA. The V end was cut by 0 bases, the J end by 7 bases, with 10 bases between. The CDR3: CASSLDDGGEQYF. The CDR3 DNA is TGTGCCAGCAGCTTAGACGACGGAGGGGAGCAGTACTTC.